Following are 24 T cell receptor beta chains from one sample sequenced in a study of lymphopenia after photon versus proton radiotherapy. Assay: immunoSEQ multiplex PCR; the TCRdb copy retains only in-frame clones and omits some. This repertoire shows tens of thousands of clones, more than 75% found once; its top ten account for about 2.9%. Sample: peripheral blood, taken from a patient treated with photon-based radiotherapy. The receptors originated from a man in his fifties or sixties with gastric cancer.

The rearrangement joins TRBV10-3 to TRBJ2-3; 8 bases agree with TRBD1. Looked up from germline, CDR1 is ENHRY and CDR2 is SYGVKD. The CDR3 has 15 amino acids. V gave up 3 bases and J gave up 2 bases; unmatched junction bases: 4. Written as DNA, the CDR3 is TGTGCCATCAGTGATGTGGACAGGGTCACAGATACGCAGTATTTT. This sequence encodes CAISDVDRVTDTQYF.

CDR3 bases: TGTGCCAGCAGTGAAGTCCAAGCGGGAGGGCCCACAGATACGCAGTATTTT. Residues: CASSEVQAGGPTDTQYF. The chain couples TRBV6-1 to TRBJ2-3; 10 bases are a match to TRBD2. CDR1 is MNHNS, CDR2 SASEGT, per germline. Trimming cost V 1 base and J 2 bases; bases outside gene matches: 6. This CDR3 contains 17 residues.

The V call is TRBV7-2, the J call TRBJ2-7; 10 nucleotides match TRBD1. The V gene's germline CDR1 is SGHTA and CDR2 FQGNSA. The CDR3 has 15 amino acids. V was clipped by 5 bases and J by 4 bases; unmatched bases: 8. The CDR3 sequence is CASSHPGQGNYEQYF. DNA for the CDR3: TGTGCCAGCAGCCACCCGGGACAGGGGAATTACGAGCAGTACTTC.

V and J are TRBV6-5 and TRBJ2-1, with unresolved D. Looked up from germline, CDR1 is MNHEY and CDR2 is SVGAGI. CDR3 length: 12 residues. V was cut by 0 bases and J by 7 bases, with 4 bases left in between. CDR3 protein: CASSYSGNEQFF. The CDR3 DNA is TGTGCCAGCAGTTACTCGGGGAATGAGCAGTTCTTC.

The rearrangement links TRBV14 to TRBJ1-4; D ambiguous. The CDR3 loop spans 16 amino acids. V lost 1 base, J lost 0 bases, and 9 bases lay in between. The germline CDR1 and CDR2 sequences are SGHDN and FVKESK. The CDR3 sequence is CASSQGYGTTNEKLFF. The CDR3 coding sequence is TGTGCCAGCAGCCAAGGTTACGGGACAACTAATGAAAAACTGTTTTTT.

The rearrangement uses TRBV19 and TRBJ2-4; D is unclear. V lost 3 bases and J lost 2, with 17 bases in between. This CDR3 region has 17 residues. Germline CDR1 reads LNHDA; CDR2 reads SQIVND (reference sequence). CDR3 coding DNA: TGTGCCAGTAGTATTCAGGCCACCTCCGGGCCCAAAAACATTCAGTACTTC. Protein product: CASSIQATSGPKNIQYF.

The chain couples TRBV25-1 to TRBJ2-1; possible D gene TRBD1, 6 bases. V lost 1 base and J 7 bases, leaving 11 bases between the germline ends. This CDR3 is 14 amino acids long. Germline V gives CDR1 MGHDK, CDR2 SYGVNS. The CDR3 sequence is CASSESGTRNEQFF. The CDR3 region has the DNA TGTGCCAGCAGTGAATCGGGGACACGGAATGAGCAGTTCTTC.

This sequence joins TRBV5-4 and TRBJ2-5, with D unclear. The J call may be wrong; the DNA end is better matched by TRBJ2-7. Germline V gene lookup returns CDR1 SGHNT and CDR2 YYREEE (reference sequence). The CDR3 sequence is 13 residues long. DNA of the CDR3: TGTGCCAGCAGCTTGGACAACTCCTACGAGCAGTACTTC. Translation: CASSLDNSYEQYF.

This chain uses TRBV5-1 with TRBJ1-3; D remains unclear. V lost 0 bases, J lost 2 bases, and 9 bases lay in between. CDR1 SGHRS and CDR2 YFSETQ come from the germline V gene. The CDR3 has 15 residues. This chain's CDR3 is CASSLDGSPGNTIYF. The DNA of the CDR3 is TGCGCCAGCAGCTTGGACGGTTCTCCTGGAAACACCATATATTTT.

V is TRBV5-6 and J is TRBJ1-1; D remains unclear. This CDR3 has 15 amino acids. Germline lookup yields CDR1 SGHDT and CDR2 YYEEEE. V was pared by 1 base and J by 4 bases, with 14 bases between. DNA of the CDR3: TGTGCCAGCAGCTTGAGCGGGAATGGACTCACTGAAGCTTTCTTT. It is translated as CASSLSGNGLTEAFF.

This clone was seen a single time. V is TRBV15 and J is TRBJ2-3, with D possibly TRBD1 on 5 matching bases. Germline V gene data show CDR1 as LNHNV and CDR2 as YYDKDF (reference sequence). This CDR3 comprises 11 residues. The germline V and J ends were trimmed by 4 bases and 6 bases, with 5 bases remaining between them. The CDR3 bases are TGTGCCACCAGCAACAGGGATACGCAGTATTTT. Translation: CATSNRDTQYF.

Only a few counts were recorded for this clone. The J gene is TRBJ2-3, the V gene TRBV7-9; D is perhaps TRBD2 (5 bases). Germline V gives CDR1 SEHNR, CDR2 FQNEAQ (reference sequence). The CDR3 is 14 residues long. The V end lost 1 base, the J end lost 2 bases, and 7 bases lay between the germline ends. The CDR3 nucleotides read TGTGCCAGCAGCTTAGACGGGATCACAGATACGCAGTATTTT. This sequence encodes CASSLDGITDTQYF.

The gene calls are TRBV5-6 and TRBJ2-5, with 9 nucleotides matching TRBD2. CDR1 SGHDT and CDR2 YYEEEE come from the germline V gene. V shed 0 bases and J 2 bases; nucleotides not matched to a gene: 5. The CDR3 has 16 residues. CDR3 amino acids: CASSLDLAGPQETQYF. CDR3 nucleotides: TGTGCCAGCAGCTTGGATCTAGCGGGACCTCAAGAGACCCAGTACTTC.

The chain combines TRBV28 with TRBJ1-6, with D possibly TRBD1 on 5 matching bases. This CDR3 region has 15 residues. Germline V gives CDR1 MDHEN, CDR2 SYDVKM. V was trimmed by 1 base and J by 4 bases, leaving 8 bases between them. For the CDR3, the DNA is TGTGCCAGCAGTTTATCCCGACAGTATAATTCACCCCTCCACTTT. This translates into CASSLSRQYNSPLHF.

The CDR3 bases are TGTGCCAGCAGCTCCCGAGAAGGGTGGAGGACCCAGTACTTC. It translates to CASSSREGWRTQYF. The chain couples TRBV7-2 to TRBJ2-5; no reliable D call. This CDR3 comprises 14 residues. The V gene's germline CDR1 is SGHTA and CDR2 FQGNSA. V was clipped by 4 bases and J by 7 bases, with 16 bases between them.

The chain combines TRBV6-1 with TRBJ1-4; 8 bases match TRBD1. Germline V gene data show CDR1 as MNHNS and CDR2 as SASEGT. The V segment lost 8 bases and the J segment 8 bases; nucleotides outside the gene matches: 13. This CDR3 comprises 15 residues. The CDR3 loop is CASLLQTGASEKLFF. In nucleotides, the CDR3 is TGTGCCAGCCTCCTTCAGACAGGGGCATCAGAAAAACTGTTTTTT.

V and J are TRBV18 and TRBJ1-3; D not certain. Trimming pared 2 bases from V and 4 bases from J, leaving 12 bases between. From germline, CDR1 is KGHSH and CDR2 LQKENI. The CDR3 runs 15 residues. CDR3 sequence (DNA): TGTGCCAGCTCACCAACCTCACAGAGAGGAAACACCATATATTTT. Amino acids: CASSPTSQRGNTIYF. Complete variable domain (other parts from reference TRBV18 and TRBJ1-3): NAGVMQNPRHLVRRRGQEARLRCSPMKGHSHVYWYRQLPEEGLKFMVYLQKENIIDESGMPKERFSAEFPKEGPSILRIQQVVRGDSAAYFCASSPTSQRGNTIYFGEGSWLTVV.

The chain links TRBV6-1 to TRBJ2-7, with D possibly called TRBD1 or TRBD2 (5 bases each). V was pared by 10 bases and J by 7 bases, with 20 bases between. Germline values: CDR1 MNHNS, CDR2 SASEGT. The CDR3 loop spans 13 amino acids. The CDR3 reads CATRARGGTEQYF. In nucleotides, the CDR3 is TGTGCCACCCGGGCGAGGGGCGGAACTGAGCAGTACTTC.

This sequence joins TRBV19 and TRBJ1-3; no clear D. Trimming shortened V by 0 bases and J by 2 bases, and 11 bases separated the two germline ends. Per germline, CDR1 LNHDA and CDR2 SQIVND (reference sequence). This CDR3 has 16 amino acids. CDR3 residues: CASSIDRSQAGNTIYF. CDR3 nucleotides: TGTGCCAGTAGTATAGATCGTTCGCAGGCTGGAAACACCATATATTTT.

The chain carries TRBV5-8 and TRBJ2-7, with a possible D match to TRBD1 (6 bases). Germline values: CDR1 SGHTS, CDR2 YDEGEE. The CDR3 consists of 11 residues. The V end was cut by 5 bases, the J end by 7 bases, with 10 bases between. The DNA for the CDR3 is TGTGCCAGCAGTTTTACAGGGGAGCAGTACTTC. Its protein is CASSFTGEQYF.

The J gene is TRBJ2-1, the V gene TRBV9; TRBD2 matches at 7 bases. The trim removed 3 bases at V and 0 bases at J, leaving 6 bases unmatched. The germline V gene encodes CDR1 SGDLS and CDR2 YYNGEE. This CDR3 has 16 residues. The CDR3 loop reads CASSGTSVSSYNEQFF. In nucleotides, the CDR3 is TGTGCCAGCAGCGGAACTAGCGTAAGCTCCTACAATGAGCAGTTCTTC.

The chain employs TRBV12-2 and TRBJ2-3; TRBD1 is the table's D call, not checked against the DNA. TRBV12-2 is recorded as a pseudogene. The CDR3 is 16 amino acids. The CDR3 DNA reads TGTGCAAGTCGCTCGAGAGGGGGAGCGGAGACAGATACGCAGTATTTT. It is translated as CASRSRGGAETDTQYF.

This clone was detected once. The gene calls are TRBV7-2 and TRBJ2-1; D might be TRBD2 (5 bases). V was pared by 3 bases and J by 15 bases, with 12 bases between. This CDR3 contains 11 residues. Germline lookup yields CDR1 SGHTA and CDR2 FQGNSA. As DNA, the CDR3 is TGTGCCAGCAGCTTGGGCGGCGGGTGGTTCTTC. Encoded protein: CASSLGGGWFF.

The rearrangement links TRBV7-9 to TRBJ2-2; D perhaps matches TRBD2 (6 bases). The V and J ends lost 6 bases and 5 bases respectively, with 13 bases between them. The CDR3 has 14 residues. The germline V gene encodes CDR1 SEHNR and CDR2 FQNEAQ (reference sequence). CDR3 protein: CASRTASETGELFF. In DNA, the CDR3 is TGTGCCAGCAGGACGGCTAGCGAAACCGGGGAGCTGTTTTTT.